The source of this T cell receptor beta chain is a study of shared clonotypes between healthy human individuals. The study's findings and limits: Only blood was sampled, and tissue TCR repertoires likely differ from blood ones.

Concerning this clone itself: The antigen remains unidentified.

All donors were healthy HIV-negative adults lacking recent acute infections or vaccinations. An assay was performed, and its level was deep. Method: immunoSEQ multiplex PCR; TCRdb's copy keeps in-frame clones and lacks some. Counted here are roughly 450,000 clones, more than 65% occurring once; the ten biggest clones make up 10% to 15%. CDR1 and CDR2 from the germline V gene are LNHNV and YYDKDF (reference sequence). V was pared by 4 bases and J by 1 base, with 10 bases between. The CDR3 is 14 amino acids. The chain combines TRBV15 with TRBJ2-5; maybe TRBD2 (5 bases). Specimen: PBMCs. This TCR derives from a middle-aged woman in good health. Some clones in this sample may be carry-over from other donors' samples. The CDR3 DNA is TGTGCCACCAGCACCCGGACTGGCCAAGAGACCCAGTACTTC. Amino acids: CATSTRTGQETQYF.